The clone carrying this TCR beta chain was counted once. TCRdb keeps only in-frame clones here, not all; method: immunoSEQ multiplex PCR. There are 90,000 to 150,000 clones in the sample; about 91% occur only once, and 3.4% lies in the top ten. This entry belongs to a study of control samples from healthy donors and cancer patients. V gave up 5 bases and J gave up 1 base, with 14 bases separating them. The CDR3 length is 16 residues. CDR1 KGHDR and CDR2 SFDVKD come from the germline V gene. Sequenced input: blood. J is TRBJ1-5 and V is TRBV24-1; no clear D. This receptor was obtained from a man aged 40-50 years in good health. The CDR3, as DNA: TGTGCCACCAGTGCCGGTAGGTGGGGAAGCAATCAGCCCCAGCATTTT. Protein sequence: CATSAGRWGSNQPQHF.